What follows describes a single TCR beta chain. This sample was taken from a study of cytomegalovirus exposure and HLA in healthy donors. The PCR contained 60 Vbeta and 13 Jbeta primers. Method: immunoSEQ multiplex PCR; TCRdb's copy keeps in-frame clones and lacks some. The data show around 190,000 clones, roughly 78% seen once. This CDR3 has 13 amino acids. The germline CDR1 and CDR2 sequences are ENHRY and SYGVKD. J was trimmed by 1 base and V by 6 bases; bases with no gene match: 2. The rearrangement joins TRBV10-3 to TRBJ2-7; TRBD2 matches 8 bases. The sequenced material came from PBMCs. This receptor was identified in a young woman in good health and CMV-seropositive. CDR3 region: CAIRAGDSYEQYF. DNA for the CDR3: TGTGCCATCAGAGCGGGAGATTCCTACGAGCAGTACTTC.